The 17 T cell receptor beta chains below all came from one sample that was sequenced in a study of blood T cell repertoires in COVID-19. Produced via immunoSEQ multiplex PCR; TCRdb's table is partial and in-frame only. The data show roughly 23,000 clones, with about 90% seen just once and 2.5% to 3.5% held by the top ten. Sequencing was done on a sample of peripheral blood. These receptors all stem from a woman aged 70-85 years with active COVID-19.

The genes are TRBV2 and TRBJ2-3; D is uncertain. There are 11 residues in the CDR3. Germline V gives CDR1 SNHLY, CDR2 FYNNEI. The V end lost 8 bases, the J end lost 3 bases, and 6 bases lay between the germline ends. The CDR3 DNA is TGTGCCAGCGAAGAGACAGATACGCAGTATTTT. It codes for CASEETDTQYF. The full variable domain, with the rest looked up from reference TRBV2 and TRBJ2-3, is EPEVTQTPSHQVTQMGQEVILRCVPISNHLYFYWYRQILGQKVEFLVSFYNNEISEKSEIFDDQFSVERPDGSNFTLKIRSTKLEDSAMYFCASEETDTQYFGPGTRLTVL.

This clone was counted between two and nine times. The genes are TRBV10-1 and TRBJ2-1; 11 bases align to TRBD2. CDR1 WNHNN and CDR2 SYGVQD come from the germline V gene (reference sequence). V lost 2 bases, J lost 6 bases, and 3 bases stayed unmatched. The CDR3 runs 15 residues. CDR3 sequence (DNA): TGCGCCAGCAGTGAGAGACTAGCGGGACTCAATGAGCAGTTCTTC. Translated: CASSERLAGLNEQFF.

This sequence joins TRBV2 and TRBJ1-5, with D unclear. V was shortened by 6 bases and J by 3 bases, with 12 bases between the two germline ends. CDR3 length: 14 amino acids. Germline CDR1 is SNHLY and CDR2 is FYNNEI. DNA of the CDR3: TGTGCCAGCAGGAAGGCGGGTAACAATCAGCCCCAGCATTTT. It yields the protein CASRKAGNNQPQHF.

The chain has TRBV28 and TRBJ2-7, with D possibly TRBD2 on 5 matching bases. Trimming stripped 7 bases from V and 0 bases from J, with 13 bases between. This CDR3 has 14 amino acids. Germline CDR1 MDHEN, CDR2 SYDVKM. CDR3 amino acids: CASIHFRGSYEQYF. For the CDR3, the DNA is TGTGCCAGCATTCATTTTCGGGGCTCCTACGAGCAGTACTTC.

V usage is TRBV6-4 and J usage is TRBJ2-2; 7 positions match TRBD2. The CDR3 covers 14 residues. V lost 4 bases to trimming and J lost 2 bases; unmatched junction nucleotides: 1. Germline V gene data show CDR1 as MRHNA and CDR2 as SNTAGT. This CDR3 reads CASSASGNTGELFF. Written as DNA, the CDR3 is TGTGCCAGCAGTGCTAGCGGTAACACCGGGGAGCTGTTTTTT.

The genes are TRBV5-5 and TRBJ1-1, with 8 bases lining up with TRBD1. V shed 3 bases, J shed 1 base, and the junction held 8 bases outside the gene matches. The V gene's germline CDR1 is SGHKS and CDR2 YYEKEE (reference sequence). The CDR3 length is 16 residues. The DNA for the CDR3 is TGTGCCAGCAGCTCTAGGACAGGGAGGACGAACACTGAAGCTTTCTTT. Translation gives CASSSRTGRTNTEAFF.

The V gene is TRBV3-1 (or the pseudogene TRBV3-2), the J gene TRBJ2-7; 9 bases agree with TRBD1. This CDR3 region has 14 residues. The V segment lost 4 bases and the J segment 5 bases; nucleotides outside the gene matches: 6. Per the germline V gene, CDR1 is LGHDT and CDR2 is YNNKEL (reference sequence). For the CDR3, the DNA is TGTGCCAGCAGCCCCGGGACAGGGCTAAACGAGCAGTACTTC. It yields the protein CASSPGTGLNEQYF.

V and J are TRBV11-2 and TRBJ2-2, with 9 bases aligning to TRBD2. Trimming took 3 bases from V and 4 from J; bases not matched to a gene: 9. Germline loops: CDR1 SGHAT, CDR2 FQNNGV. The CDR3 is 17 residues long. In nucleotides, the CDR3 is TGTGCCAGCAGCTTTCGGGATAGCGGGAGAGGCACCGGGGAGCTGTTTTTT. This encodes CASSFRDSGRGTGELFF.

The J gene is TRBJ2-5, the V gene TRBV7-9; 9 bases line up with TRBD1. The CDR3 loop spans 12 amino acids. From germline, CDR1 is SEHNR and CDR2 FQNEAQ (reference sequence). The J segment lost 5 bases and the V segment lost 8 bases, leaving 3 bases of the junction unmatched. CDR3 protein: CASRTGEETQYF. CDR3 sequence (DNA): TGTGCCAGCCGGACAGGGGAGGAGACCCAGTACTTC.

The chain is built from TRBV27 and TRBJ1-2; 7 bases are a match to TRBD1. CDR1 and CDR2 from the germline V gene are MNHEY and SMNVEV (reference sequence). Losses at the gene ends were 3 bases for V and 7 bases for J; bases not matched to a gene: 11. CDR3 size: 15 residues. CDR3 in amino acids: CASSLRPGGQGGYTF. The CDR3 bases are TGTGCCAGCAGTTTGAGGCCAGGGGGGCAGGGTGGCTACACCTTC.

The chain is built from TRBV28 and TRBJ2-7, with 8 nucleotides matching TRBD2. The CDR3 is 16 residues long. Germline CDR1 and CDR2: MDHEN and SYDVKM. The V and J ends lost 5 bases and 0 bases, in that order; junction bases with no gene match: 9. CDR3 bases: TGTGCCAGCAGTCCGACCACTAGCGGCAGCTCCTACGAGCAGTACTTC. Translated, it gives CASSPTTSGSSYEQYF.

This sequence joins TRBV29-1 and TRBJ2-7; 11 bases line up with TRBD1. There are 12 residues in the CDR3. Germline CDR1 SQVTM, CDR2 ANQGSEA. J was trimmed by 3 bases and V by 6 bases; bases with no gene match: 1. The CDR3 DNA reads as TGCAGCGTGGGGACAGGGGGCTACGAGCAGTACTTC. Translating gives CSVGTGGYEQYF.

V is TRBV5-8 and J is TRBJ1-4; possibly TRBD1 for D (5 bases). Looked up from germline, CDR1 is SGHTS and CDR2 is YDEGEE. The CDR3 contains 15 residues. Trimming shortened V by 7 bases and J by 3 bases, and 16 bases separated the two germline ends. CDR3 nucleotide sequence: TGTGCCAGCGGGGAAGGGGAACCAGCTAATGAAAAACTGTTTTTT. Protein product: CASGEGEPANEKLFF.

V is TRBV5-1 and J is TRBJ2-3; tentative D call: TRBD1 (5 bases). The germline gives CDR1 SGHRS, CDR2 YFSETQ. The CDR3 loop spans 13 amino acids. V was cut by 4 bases and J by 15 bases, with 21 bases left in between. The CDR3 is CASSPLSGQGDYF. The CDR3 region has the DNA TGCGCCAGCAGCCCTCTATCAGGGCAGGGTGACTATTTT.

The chain employs TRBV11-1 and TRBJ2-3; D is possibly TRBD1 (5 bases). V shed 2 bases and J shed 2 bases, with 8 bases lying between them. Germline V gene lookup returns CDR1 SGHAT and CDR2 FQDESV (reference sequence). The CDR3 sequence is 14 residues long. The CDR3 region is CASSLRGTTDTQYF. The CDR3 DNA reads as TGTGCCAGCAGCTTAAGGGGAACCACAGATACGCAGTATTTT.

The V call is TRBV28, the J call TRBJ2-3; D remains unclear. CDR3 length: 13 residues. CDR1 is MDHEN, CDR2 SYDVKM, per germline. Trimming took off 2 bases at V and 2 bases at J, with 5 bases between the two ends. The CDR3 coding sequence is TGTGCCAGCAGTTTAGAGTACACAGATACGCAGTATTTT. This sequence encodes CASSLEYTDTQYF.

This chain uses TRBV12-3 or TRBV12-4 with TRBJ2-2; D gene ambiguous. V was trimmed by 3 bases and J by 8 bases, leaving 4 bases between them. The CDR3 runs 11 residues. The CDR3 protein is CASSFIGELFF. The CDR3 nucleotides read TGTGCCAGCAGTTTTATTGGGGAGCTGTTTTTT.